Listed here are 9 T cell receptor beta chains from one sample, sequenced in a study of cytomegalovirus exposure and HLA in healthy donors. Libraries were prepared by immunoSEQ multiplex PCR; TCRdb keeps only in-frame clonotypes and omits some of them. The sample carries tens of thousands of clones, about 95% recorded once. The sequencing input was PBMCs. The source of these receptors is a woman between 18 and 29 years old in good health and CMV-seronegative.

This clone appeared a single time. This sequence joins TRBV4-1 and TRBJ1-1; TRBD1 matches at 7 bases. Germline CDR1 reads MGHRA; CDR2 reads YSYEKL. This CDR3 region has 16 residues. After removal of 3 bases from V and 5 bases from J, the junction contained 12 bases not matched to a gene. The CDR3 region is CASSHARGARGTEAFF. The CDR3 DNA is TGCGCCAGCAGCCACGCCAGGGGGGCCCGGGGTACTGAAGCTTTCTTT.

The genes are TRBV6-1 and TRBJ2-2; D remains ambiguous. The germline V and J ends were trimmed by 7 bases and 0 bases, with 12 bases remaining between them. The germline CDR1 and CDR2 sequences are MNHNS and SASEGT. The CDR3 totals 15 residues. The CDR3 reads CASKKQTTNTGELFF. The CDR3 DNA follows: TGTGCCAGCAAGAAACAGACCACGAACACCGGGGAGCTGTTTTTT.

The chain employs TRBV7-9 and TRBJ1-1; tentative D call: TRBD1 (6 bases). V shed 4 bases and J shed 4 bases, with 16 bases lying between them. CDR1 SEHNR and CDR2 FQNEAQ come from the germline V gene (reference sequence). This CDR3 spans 15 amino acids. CDR3 region: CASSSRGGGGTEAFF. The CDR3 nucleotides are TGTGCCAGCAGCTCCCGGGGAGGGGGGGGCACTGAAGCTTTCTTT.

The chain couples TRBV18 to TRBJ2-5, with D possibly being TRBD2 (6 bases). Germline assignment: CDR1 KGHSH and CDR2 LQKENI. Trimming pared 0 bases from V and 9 bases from J, leaving 26 bases between. The CDR3 is 18 residues long. The CDR3 loop is CASSPPLKGRIFGEAQYF. The CDR3 nucleotides are TGTGCCAGCTCACCACCGTTAAAGGGACGGATCTTTGGGGAGGCCCAGTACTTC.

The chain employs TRBV18 and TRBJ2-7; 10 bases fit TRBD1. J gave up 5 bases and V 4 bases, and 8 bases lay outside the gene matches. This CDR3 has 15 amino acids. Germline V gives CDR1 KGHSH, CDR2 LQKENI. CDR3 in DNA: TGTGCCAGCTCACTCCTGGGACAGGGGAATGACGAGCAGTACTTC. It yields the protein CASSLLGQGNDEQYF.

The genes are TRBV9 and TRBJ2-3; TRBD2 matches 10 bases. The CDR3 consists of 18 residues. In germline, CDR1 is SGDLS, CDR2 YYNGEE. Trimming cost V 0 bases and J 0 bases; bases outside gene matches: 7. The CDR3 region is CASSVEAGGSTSTDTQYF. CDR3 nucleotides: TGTGCCAGCAGCGTAGAAGCGGGGGGGAGTACTAGCACAGATACGCAGTATTTT.

V usage is TRBV15 and J usage is TRBJ2-7; perhaps TRBD1 as D (5 bases). Between the trimmed V and J ends, which lost 5 bases and 0 bases, there was a span of 11 bases. This CDR3 is built from 14 residues. Germline CDR1 and CDR2: LNHNV and YYDKDF (reference sequence). CDR3 bases: TGTGCCACCAGCTGGACACCGAACTCCTACGAGCAGTACTTC. Protein sequence: CATSWTPNSYEQYF. Together with reference TRBV15 and TRBJ2-7, the CDR3 gives the full variable domain: DAMVIQNPRYQVTQFGKPVTLSCSQTLNHNVMYWYQQKSSQAPKLLFHYYDKDFNNEADTPDNFQSRRPNTSFCFLDIRSPGLGDTAMYLCATSWTPNSYEQYFGPGTRLTVT.

J is TRBJ2-2 and V is TRBV5-5, with D perhaps matching TRBD1 (6 bases). The CDR3 consists of 15 residues. V was clipped by 4 bases and J by 6 bases, with 16 bases between them. Germline V gives CDR1 SGHKS, CDR2 YYEKEE (reference sequence). The CDR3 nucleotides read TGTGCCAGCAGCCTACAGGGTAGCCAGGCCGGGGAGCTGTTTTTT. Amino acids: CASSLQGSQAGELFF.

V usage is TRBV6-5 and J usage is TRBJ1-4, with 11 bases aligning to TRBD1. The CDR3 totals 15 residues. V trimming: 6 bases; J trimming: 6 bases; junction bases outside the gene matches: 6. Germline CDR1 MNHEY, CDR2 SVGAGI. This CDR3 is CASSRDRGIDEKLFF. The CDR3, as DNA: TGTGCCAGCAGCAGGGACAGGGGGATTGATGAAAAACTGTTTTTT.